Below are 32 T cell receptor beta chains sequenced from a single sample in a study of shared clonotypes between healthy human individuals. Here immunoSEQ multiplex PCR was the method, and the copy in TCRdb shows in-frame clones only, minus some. The table includes about 1 million clones, 65% to 75% detected once. Material: memory CD4+ T cells sorted from blood. Subset here: CD45RA-negative fraction. These receptors were taken from a man younger than 35 in good health.

This clone was counted between two and nine times. V usage is TRBV5-4 and J usage is TRBJ2-6, with 10 bases fitting TRBD1. V gave up 5 bases and J gave up 1 base; unmatched junction bases: 6. The V gene's germline CDR1 is SGHNT and CDR2 YYREEE (reference sequence). This CDR3 spans 17 amino acids. The CDR3 region is CASRPGQGSSGANVLTF. Here the CDR3 DNA reads TGTGCCAGCAGGCCGGGACAGGGGTCGTCTGGGGCCAACGTCCTGACTTTC.

The chain links TRBV7-2 to TRBJ1-1, with 7 bases lining up with TRBD1. The CDR3 is made up of 13 amino acids. Trimming took 1 base from V and 11 from J; bases not matched to a gene: 7. The germline V gene encodes CDR1 SGHTA and CDR2 FQGNSA. The CDR3 loop is CASSLERDSKAFF. The CDR3 coding sequence is TGTGCCAGCAGCTTAGAACGGGACAGTAAGGCTTTCTTT.

This chain uses TRBV25-1 with TRBJ2-1; D ambiguous. This CDR3 has 15 amino acids. Trimming pared 3 bases from V and 1 base from J, leaving 10 bases between. Germline V gene lookup returns CDR1 MGHDK and CDR2 SYGVNS. For the CDR3, the DNA is TGTGCCAGCAGTGAGGTAGGAAAATCCTACAATGAGCAGTTCTTC. Protein product: CASSEVGKSYNEQFF.

The CDR3 DNA follows: TGTGCTAGTGCCGGACTCAACACAGATACGCAGTATTTT. Translating it yields CASAGLNTDTQYF. This chain connects TRBV12-5 to TRBJ2-3, with D possibly matching TRBD2 (5 bases). The CDR3 extends over 13 amino acids. V was shortened by 7 bases and J by 2 bases, with 10 bases between the two germline ends. Germline lookup yields CDR1 LGHNT and CDR2 FRNRAP.

V usage is TRBV14 and J usage is TRBJ2-1, with TRBD2 matching over 10 bases. Germline V gene lookup returns CDR1 SGHDN and CDR2 FVKESK. CDR3 size: 17 residues. The V segment lost 4 bases and the J segment 6 bases; nucleotides outside the gene matches: 12. The DNA of the CDR3 is TGTGCCAGCAGCCGTCGATTCGGACTAGCGGCCTCCAATGAGCAGTTCTTC. Translation gives CASSRRFGLAASNEQFF. The full variable domain, its missing parts supplied by reference TRBV14 and TRBJ2-1, is EAGVTQFPSHSVIEKGQTVTLRCDPISGHDNLYWYRRVMGKEIKFLLHFVKESKQDESGMPNNRFLAERTGGTYSTLKVQPAELEDSGVYFCASSRRFGLAASNEQFFGPGTRLTVL.

This clone was seen only a few times. The genes are TRBV10-1 and TRBJ2-1; 10 nucleotides line up with TRBD2. V was pared by 8 bases and J by 4 bases, with 5 bases of the junction left unmatched. Germline assignment: CDR1 WNHNN and CDR2 SYGVQD (reference sequence). The CDR3 spans 14 residues. CDR3 protein: CASSTSGVYNEQFF. CDR3 coding DNA: TGCGCCAGCTCTACTAGCGGGGTTTACAATGAGCAGTTCTTC.

This clone was seen more than once but under ten times. The chain joins TRBV2 to TRBJ2-3; D may correspond to TRBD1 or TRBD2 (5 bases each). Trimming shortened V by 6 bases and J by 6 bases, and 10 bases separated the two germline ends. CDR1 is SNHLY, CDR2 FYNNEI, per germline. The length of the CDR3 is 12 residues. The CDR3 here is CASRGTVDTQYF. CDR3 in DNA: TGTGCCAGCAGGGGGACCGTTGATACGCAGTATTTT.

This clone occurred once. The rearrangement uses TRBV27 and TRBJ2-7; 11 nucleotides agree with TRBD2. The CDR3 covers 16 residues. V shed 3 bases and J 4 bases; nucleotides not matched to a gene: 8. The germline V gene has CDR1 MNHEY and CDR2 SMNVEV (reference sequence). CDR3 sequence (DNA): TGTGCCAGCAGTTTCGGAAGTAGCGGGAGGGGGTACGAGCAGTACTTC. Translation gives CASSFGSSGRGYEQYF.

This chain joins TRBV7-9 and TRBJ2-7; D perhaps matches TRBD1 (5 bases). The CDR3 runs 17 residues. The germline V gene has CDR1 SEHNR and CDR2 FQNEAQ (reference sequence). Trimming shortened V by 4 bases and J by 4 bases, and 23 bases separated the two germline ends. This CDR3 is CASSSISTGLRGYEQYF. The DNA of the CDR3 is TGTGCCAGCAGCTCAATTTCAACAGGTTTAAGAGGTTACGAGCAGTACTTC.

The V call is TRBV11-2, the J call TRBJ1-2, with D possibly matching TRBD1 (6 bases). The germline V gene encodes CDR1 SGHAT and CDR2 FQNNGV. Trimming cost V 4 bases and J 4 bases, with 19 bases left between them. There are 16 residues in the CDR3. The CDR3 loop is CASSSREGGRVYGYTF. The CDR3 nucleotides read TGTGCCAGCAGCTCAAGAGAGGGGGGCAGGGTCTATGGCTACACCTTC. Supplemented by reference TRBV11-2 and TRBJ1-2, the full variable domain reads EAGVAQSPRYKIIEKRQSVAFWCNPISGHATLYWYQQILGQGPKLLIQFQNNGVVDDSQLPKDRFSAERLKGVDSTLKIQPAKLEDSAVYLCASSSREGGRVYGYTFGSGTRLTVV.

J is TRBJ1-4 and V is TRBV4-1, with D hard to call. The CDR3 is 13 amino acids. Trimming pared 3 bases from V and 7 bases from J, leaving 9 bases between. Germline CDR1 MGHRA, CDR2 YSYEKL. The CDR3 DNA is TGCGCCAGCAGCCAGACCCGGGGTGAAAAACTGTTTTTT. Residues: CASSQTRGEKLFF.

This chain connects TRBV5-1 to TRBJ2-2; the match to TRBD2 covers 8 bases. CDR1 is SGHRS and CDR2 is YFSETQ in the germline V gene. CDR3 length: 13 residues. Trimming removed 4 bases from V and 6 bases from J; junction bases left unmatched: 2. CDR3 protein: CASSREGAGELFF. In DNA form, the CDR3 reads TGCGCCAGCAGCCGGGAGGGAGCCGGGGAGCTGTTTTTT. Drawing the rest from reference TRBV5-1 and TRBJ2-2, the complete variable domain is KAGVTQTPRYLIKTRGQQVTLSCSPISGHRSVSWYQQTPGQGLQFLFEYFSETQRNKGNFPGRFSGRQFSNSRSEMNVSTLELGDSALYLCASSREGAGELFFGEGSRLTVL.

The chain uses TRBV5-6 and TRBJ1-1; 9 nucleotides align to TRBD1. J lost 3 bases, V lost 4 bases, and 4 bases had no gene match. The germline V gene has CDR1 SGHDT and CDR2 YYEEEE. The CDR3 is 14 amino acids. CDR3 amino acids: CASSPGQGYTEAFF. The DNA of the CDR3 is TGTGCCAGCAGCCCGGGACAGGGATACACTGAAGCTTTCTTT.

The chain combines TRBV7-9 with TRBJ2-2; TRBD2 agrees at 9 bases. This CDR3 is 15 amino acids long. Germline V CDR1 and CDR2: SEHNR, FQNEAQ (reference sequence). Trimming cost V 4 bases and J 7 bases; bases outside gene matches: 7. The CDR3 loop reads CASSWGGRADGELFF. The CDR3 DNA follows: TGTGCCAGCAGCTGGGGCGGGAGGGCCGACGGGGAGCTGTTTTTT.

The chain combines TRBV18 with TRBJ2-3; D is perhaps TRBD2 (6 bases). Germline loops: CDR1 KGHSH, CDR2 LQKENI. With 2 bases removed from V and 2 bases from J, the gap between germline ends came to 14 bases. This CDR3 is 16 amino acids long. CDR3 sequence: CASSPVTSSITDTQYF. The CDR3 DNA sequence: TGTGCCAGCTCACCAGTGACTAGTTCTATCACAGATACGCAGTATTTT.

A remark on this clone: The junction departs from the called germline gene at one end, perhaps through a read error. The chain is built from TRBV2 and TRBJ2-1, with TRBD1 matching 8 bases. Germline CDR1 SNHLY, CDR2 FYNNEI. The CDR3 is 16 residues long. The CDR3 DNA sequence: TGTGCCACCAGTGGGGTGGGGCGACAGGGGAGCGATGAGCAGTTCTTC. Its translation is CATSGVGRQGSDEQFF.

With respect to this clone: The sample holds other DNA sequences that translate to the same CDR3. V usage is TRBV5-1 and J usage is TRBJ1-6; 9 nucleotides line up with TRBD1. The CDR3 consists of 15 residues. V was clipped by 4 bases and J by 6 bases; unmatched bases: 5. CDR1 and CDR2 (germline): SGHRS, YFSETQ. The CDR3 sequence: CASSPRTGANSPLHF. DNA of the CDR3: TGCGCCAGCAGCCCGCGGACAGGGGCTAATTCACCCCTCCACTTT.

The rearrangement links TRBV19 to TRBJ1-3, with 7 bases identical to TRBD1. Trimming took 3 bases from V and 6 from J; bases not matched to a gene: 14. The CDR3 sequence is 17 residues long. Germline V gives CDR1 LNHDA, CDR2 SQIVND (reference sequence). CDR3 sequence: CASSMTMAGTASNTIYF. Here the CDR3 DNA reads TGTGCCAGTAGTATGACGATGGCCGGGACAGCCTCAAACACCATATATTTT.

V gene TRBV7-9 combines with J gene TRBJ2-7, with TRBD1 as a possible D gene (6 bases). The CDR3 length is 14 residues. Deletions cut 5 bases from V and 4 bases from J, with 15 bases between. Germline V gives CDR1 SEHNR, CDR2 FQNEAQ (reference sequence). The CDR3 here is CASSLPDRRYEQYF. The DNA for the CDR3 is TGTGCCAGCAGCCTCCCCGACAGGAGATACGAGCAGTACTTC.

This clone was observed a single time. The chain links TRBV4-3 to TRBJ1-2; 10 nucleotides agree with TRBD1. V was clipped by 0 bases and J by 5 bases; unmatched bases: 9. Germline CDR1 LGHNA, CDR2 YSLEER. This CDR3 is 17 amino acids long. CDR3 sequence: CASSQDAPDRGFYGYTF. In DNA form, the CDR3 reads TGCGCCAGCAGCCAAGATGCCCCGGACAGGGGGTTTTATGGCTACACCTTC.

The chain joins TRBV5-6 to TRBJ1-1; 7 bases line up with TRBD1. Trimming took 1 base from V and 1 from J; bases not matched to a gene: 7. The V gene's germline CDR1 is SGHDT and CDR2 YYEEEE. This CDR3 is 16 amino acids long. In nucleotides, the CDR3 is TGTGCCAGCAGCTTGCAGGACAGGTCCTGGAACACTGAAGCTTTCTTT. Its protein is CASSLQDRSWNTEAFF.

The chain combines TRBV28 with TRBJ2-5, with TRBD2 identical over 10 bases. The V and J ends lost 6 bases and 2 bases, in that order; junction bases with no gene match: 3. The CDR3 sequence is 14 residues long. Germline loops: CDR1 MDHEN, CDR2 SYDVKM. The CDR3 protein is CASRTSGKQETQYF. The CDR3 nucleotides read TGTGCCAGCAGAACTAGCGGGAAGCAAGAGACCCAGTACTTC.

The chain couples TRBV7-2 to TRBJ2-3, with D maybe TRBD2 (5 bases). V lost 5 bases, J lost 6 bases, and 18 bases lay in between. Germline CDR1 SGHTA, CDR2 FQGNSA. The length of the CDR3 is 15 residues. The CDR3 here is CASSTRTSLQDTQYF. In DNA form, the CDR3 reads TGTGCCAGCAGCACCCGGACTTCCCTCCAGGATACGCAGTATTTT.

V is TRBV2 and J is TRBJ2-5, with 12 bases aligning to TRBD2. Germline values: CDR1 SNHLY, CDR2 FYNNEI. The CDR3 has 15 amino acids. V trimming: 5 bases; J trimming: 3 bases; junction bases outside the gene matches: 4. The DNA for the CDR3 is TGTGCCAGCAGTCTTAGACTAGCGGGGGAAGAGACCCAGTACTTC. It codes for CASSLRLAGEETQYF.

The chain couples TRBV6-1 to TRBJ1-6; possibly TRBD1 for D (5 bases). V was shortened by 7 bases and J by 0 bases, with 10 bases between the two germline ends. CDR3 size: 15 residues. CDR1 MNHNS and CDR2 SASEGT come from the germline V gene. The CDR3: CASTAGSSYNSPLHF. In DNA, the CDR3 is TGTGCCAGCACTGCAGGGAGCTCCTATAATTCACCCCTCCACTTT.

The sample holds a few counts of this clone. This chain uses TRBV6-1 with TRBJ2-7; unclear D gene. The CDR3 spans 14 residues. Trimming cost V 7 bases and J 4 bases, with 17 bases left between them. Per the germline V gene, CDR1 is MNHNS and CDR2 is SASEGT. The CDR3 coding sequence is TGTGCCAGCACGGAGCTCCTTAGGGCATACGAGCAGTACTTC. Translation: CASTELLRAYEQYF.

The chain links TRBV21-1 to TRBJ2-7; the table's D call, TRBD2, has no DNA check behind it. TRBV21-1 is a known pseudogene. This CDR3 region has 17 residues. The CDR3 here is CASSKWVKAGDRGEQYF. The CDR3 DNA reads TGTGCCAGCAGCAAATGGGTCAAGGCAGGTGACCGGGGCGAGCAGTACTTC.

Only one count was recorded for this clone. V usage is TRBV28 and J usage is TRBJ2-7, with no clear D. The CDR3 has 14 amino acids. Germline CDR1 reads MDHEN; CDR2 reads SYDVKM. Deletions cut 2 bases from V and 0 bases from J, with 8 bases between. CDR3 protein: CASSLGVRSYEQYF. CDR3 bases: TGTGCCAGCAGTTTAGGGGTCCGCTCCTACGAGCAGTACTTC.

The chain combines TRBV5-4 with TRBJ1-1; D not resolved. This CDR3 is 13 amino acids long. Trimming cost V 0 bases and J 6 bases, with 9 bases left between them. The germline V gene has CDR1 SGHNT and CDR2 YYREEE (reference sequence). CDR3 loop: CASSLVGIPEAFF. In DNA form, the CDR3 reads TGTGCCAGCAGCTTGGTAGGGATCCCTGAAGCTTTCTTT. The variable domain in full, completed from reference TRBV5-4 and TRBJ1-1, reads ETGVTQSPTHLIKTRGQQVTLRCSSQSGHNTVSWYQQALGQGPQFIFQYYREEENGRGNFPPRFSGLQFPNYSSELNVNALELDDSALYLCASSLVGIPEAFFGQGTRLTVV.

This clone was found a few times. The gene calls are TRBV2 and TRBJ1-5; D remains ambiguous. Germline CDR1 SNHLY, CDR2 FYNNEI. Between the trimmed V and J ends, which lost 4 bases and 1 base, there was a span of 23 bases. The length of the CDR3 is 19 residues. This chain's CDR3 is CASSGMHPPLKGSNQPQHF. The CDR3 DNA reads TGTGCCAGCAGTGGAATGCACCCTCCCCTCAAAGGGAGCAATCAGCCCCAGCATTTT.

The J gene is TRBJ2-1, the V gene TRBV28; D is uncertain. CDR1 is MDHEN and CDR2 is SYDVKM in the germline V gene. The ends were cut back, 5 bases at V and 6 bases at J, with 8 bases in the middle. The CDR3 extends over 12 amino acids. This CDR3 is CASSAFRNEQFF. In DNA, the CDR3 is TGTGCCAGCAGTGCATTCCGCAATGAGCAGTTCTTC.

As to this clone: The sample holds other DNA sequences that translate to the same CDR3. The J gene is TRBJ2-5, the V gene TRBV11-2; D uncertain. V was clipped by 0 bases and J by 7 bases, with 6 bases between them. This CDR3 has 12 residues. Germline loops: CDR1 SGHAT, CDR2 FQNNGV. The CDR3 DNA reads TGTGCCAGCAGCTTAGATCGAGGGACCCAGTACTTC. Protein product: CASSLDRGTQYF.